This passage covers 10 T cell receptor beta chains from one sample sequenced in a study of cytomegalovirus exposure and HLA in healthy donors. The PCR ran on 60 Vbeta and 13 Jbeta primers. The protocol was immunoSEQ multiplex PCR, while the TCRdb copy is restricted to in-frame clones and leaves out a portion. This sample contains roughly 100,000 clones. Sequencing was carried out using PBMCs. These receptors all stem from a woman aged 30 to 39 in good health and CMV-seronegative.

The CDR3 bases are TGTGCCAGCAGTTACCAGGGACAGGGGGTAGAAGAAGCTTTCTTT. Residues: CASSYQGQGVEEAFF. The chain carries TRBV6-6 and TRBJ1-1; the match to TRBD1 covers 11 bases. The CDR3 has 15 amino acids. Germline trimming cut 2 bases from V and 8 bases from J; bases unmatched to any gene: 7. Germline CDR1 is MNHNY and CDR2 is SVGAGI (reference sequence).

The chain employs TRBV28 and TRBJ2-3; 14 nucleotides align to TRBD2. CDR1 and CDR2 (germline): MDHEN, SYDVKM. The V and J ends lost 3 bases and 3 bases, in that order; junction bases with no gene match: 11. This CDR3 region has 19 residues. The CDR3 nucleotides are TGTGCCAGCAGTTTTCCCCCCGGACTAGCGGGGGGACAAACAGATACGCAGTATTTT. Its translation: CASSFPPGLAGGQTDTQYF.

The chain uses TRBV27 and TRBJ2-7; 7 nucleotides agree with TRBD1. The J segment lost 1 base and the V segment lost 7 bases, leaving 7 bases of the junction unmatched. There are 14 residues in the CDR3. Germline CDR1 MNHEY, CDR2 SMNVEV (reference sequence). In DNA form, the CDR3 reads TGTGCCAGCAATGATAAGGGACAGTCCTACGAGCAGTACTTC. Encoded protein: CASNDKGQSYEQYF.

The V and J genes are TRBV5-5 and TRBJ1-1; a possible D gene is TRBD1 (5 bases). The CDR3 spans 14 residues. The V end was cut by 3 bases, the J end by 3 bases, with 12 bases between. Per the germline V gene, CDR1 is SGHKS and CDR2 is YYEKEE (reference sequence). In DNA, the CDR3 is TGTGCCAGCAGCTATGCCAGGGTGGACACTGAAGCTTTCTTT. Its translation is CASSYARVDTEAFF.

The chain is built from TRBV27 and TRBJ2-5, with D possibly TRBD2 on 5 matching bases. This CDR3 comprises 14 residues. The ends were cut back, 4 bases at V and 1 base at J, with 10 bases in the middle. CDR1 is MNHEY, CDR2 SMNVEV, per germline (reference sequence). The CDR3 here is CASSSLAAQETQYF. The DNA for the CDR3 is TGTGCCAGCAGTTCTCTAGCAGCCCAAGAGACCCAGTACTTC.

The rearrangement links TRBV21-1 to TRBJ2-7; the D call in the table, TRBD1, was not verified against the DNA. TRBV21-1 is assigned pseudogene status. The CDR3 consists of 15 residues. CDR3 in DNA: TGTGCCAGCAGCTCGGACAGGGGGAAGGGAGACGAGCAGTACTTC. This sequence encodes CASSSDRGKGDEQYF.

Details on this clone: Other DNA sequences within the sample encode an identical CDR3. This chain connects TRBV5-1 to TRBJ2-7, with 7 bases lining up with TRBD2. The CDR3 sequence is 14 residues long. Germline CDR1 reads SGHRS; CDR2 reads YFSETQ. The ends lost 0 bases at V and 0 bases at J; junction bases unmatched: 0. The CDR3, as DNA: TGCGCCAGCAGCTTGGGCGGGAGCTCCTACGAGCAGTACTTC. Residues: CASSLGGSSYEQYF. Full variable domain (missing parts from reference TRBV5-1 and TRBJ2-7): KAGVTQTPRYLIKTRGQQVTLSCSPISGHRSVSWYQQTPGQGLQFLFEYFSETQRNKGNFPGRFSGRQFSNSRSEMNVSTLELGDSALYLCASSLGGSSYEQYFGPGTRLTVT.

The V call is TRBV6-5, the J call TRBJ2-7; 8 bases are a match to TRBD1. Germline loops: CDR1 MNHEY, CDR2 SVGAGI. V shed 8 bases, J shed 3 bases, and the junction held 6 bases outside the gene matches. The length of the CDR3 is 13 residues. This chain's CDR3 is CASVNTGGYEQYF. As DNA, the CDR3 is TGTGCCAGCGTCAATACAGGGGGCTACGAGCAGTACTTC.

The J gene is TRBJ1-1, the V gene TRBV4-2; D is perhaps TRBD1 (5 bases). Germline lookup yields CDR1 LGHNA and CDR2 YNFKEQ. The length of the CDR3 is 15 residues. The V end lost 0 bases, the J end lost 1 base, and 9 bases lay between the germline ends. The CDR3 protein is CASSQEGGSNTEAFF. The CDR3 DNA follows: TGTGCCAGCAGCCAAGAGGGGGGATCGAACACTGAAGCTTTCTTT.

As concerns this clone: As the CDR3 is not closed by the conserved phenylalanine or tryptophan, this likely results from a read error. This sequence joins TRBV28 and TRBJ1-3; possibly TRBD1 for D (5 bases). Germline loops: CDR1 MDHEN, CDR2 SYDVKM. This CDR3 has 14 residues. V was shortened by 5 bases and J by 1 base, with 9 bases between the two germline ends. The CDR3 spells CASSPSGSGNTIYL. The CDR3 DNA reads TGTGCCAGCAGTCCCTCAGGGTCTGGAAACACCATATATCTT.